Described below is a single TCR beta chain sequence and its context. Antigen: not known. TCRdb's table, derived via immunoSEQ multiplex PCR, lists solely in-frame clones and lacks some. The profile shows some 45,000 clones, around 89% of them singletons. Per the germline V gene, CDR1 is MGHRA and CDR2 is YSYEKL. After removal of 1 base from V and 8 bases from J, the junction contained 8 bases not matched to a gene. The CDR3 runs 15 residues. This specimen comes from a study of OX40 agonist ivuxolimab in advanced cancers. Study outcomes and limitations: Dose levels from 0.1 to 3.0 mg/kg saw CD4+ and CD8+ blood T cells expand clonally by week 6.

Researchers took blood at baseline, on cycle 4 day 1, and on cycle 7 day 1. The input for sequencing was CD4+ or CD8+ T cells sorted from blood, taken in a trial of the OX40 agonist ivuxolimab. The clonotype comes from an adult with an advanced solid tumor such as melanoma, head and neck, liver or kidney cancer. The chain is built from TRBV4-1 and TRBJ2-1; 7 bases map to TRBD2. The CDR3: CASSQGEAGGDEQFF. The CDR3, as DNA: TGCGCCAGCAGCCAAGGGGAGGCTGGGGGGGATGAGCAGTTCTTC.